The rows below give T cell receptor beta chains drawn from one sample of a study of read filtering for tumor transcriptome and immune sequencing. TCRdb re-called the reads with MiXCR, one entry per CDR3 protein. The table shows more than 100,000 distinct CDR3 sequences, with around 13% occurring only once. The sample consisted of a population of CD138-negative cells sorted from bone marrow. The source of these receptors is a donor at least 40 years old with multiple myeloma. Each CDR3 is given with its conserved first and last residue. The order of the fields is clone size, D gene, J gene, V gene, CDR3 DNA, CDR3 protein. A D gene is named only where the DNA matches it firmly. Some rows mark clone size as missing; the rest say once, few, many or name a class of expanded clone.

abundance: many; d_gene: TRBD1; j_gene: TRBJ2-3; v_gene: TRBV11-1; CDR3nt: TGTGCCAGCAGCCTCCCTGGACAGGGGGCGAATACGCAGTATTTT; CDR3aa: CASSLPGQGANTQYF
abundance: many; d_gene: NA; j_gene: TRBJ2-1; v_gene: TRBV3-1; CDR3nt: TGTGCCAGCAGCCAAGAAGGAGTGACTAGGCAGTTCTTC; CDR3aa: CASSQEGVTRQFF
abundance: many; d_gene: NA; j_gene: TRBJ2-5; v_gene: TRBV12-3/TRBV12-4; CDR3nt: TGTGCCAGCAGTATTGTAGGGGTAGAGACCCAGTACTTC; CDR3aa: CASSIVGVETQYF
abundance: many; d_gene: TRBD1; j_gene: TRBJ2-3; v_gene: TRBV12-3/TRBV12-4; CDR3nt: TGTGCCAGCAGTTTACAGGGGGACCAAAGTAGCACAGATACGCAGTATTTT; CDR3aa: CASSLQGDQSSTDTQYF
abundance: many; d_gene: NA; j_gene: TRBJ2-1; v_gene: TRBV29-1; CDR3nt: TGCAGCGTTGATCGCCAAGGCTCCTACAATGAGCAGTTCTTC; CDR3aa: CSVDRQGSYNEQFF
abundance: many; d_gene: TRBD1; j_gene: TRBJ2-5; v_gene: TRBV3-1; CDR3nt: TGTGCCAGCAGCCCGGGACAGGGCAAACAAGAGACCCAGTACTTC; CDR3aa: CASSPGQGKQETQYF
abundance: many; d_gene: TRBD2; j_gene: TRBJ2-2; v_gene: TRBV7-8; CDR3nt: TGTGCCAGCAGCTTAGGTTTAGCGGGAGTCACCGGGGAGCTGTTTTTT; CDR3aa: CASSLGLAGVTGELFF
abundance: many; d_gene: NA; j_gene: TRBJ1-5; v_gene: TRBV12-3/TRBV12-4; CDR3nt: TGTGCCAGCAGTTTAATGGGAATTCAGCCCCAGCATTTT; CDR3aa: CASSLMGIQPQHF
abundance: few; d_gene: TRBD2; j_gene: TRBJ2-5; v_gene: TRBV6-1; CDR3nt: TGTGCCAGCAGTGGAGTTAGCGGGACAAAGGGAGAGACCCAGTACTTC; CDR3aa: CASSGVSGTKGETQYF
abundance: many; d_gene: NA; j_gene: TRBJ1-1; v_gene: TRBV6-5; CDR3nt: TGTGCCAGCAGAACCCTCGGGGCATCTTCCGACACTGAAGCTTTCTTT; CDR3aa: CASRTLGASSDTEAFF
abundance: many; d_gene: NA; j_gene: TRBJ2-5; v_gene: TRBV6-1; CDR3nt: TGTGCCAGCAGTGAAGCGCAGGGCCCCGCGACCCAGTACTTC; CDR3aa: CASSEAQGPATQYF
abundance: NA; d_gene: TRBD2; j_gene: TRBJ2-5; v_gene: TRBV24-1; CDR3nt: TGTGCCACCAGTGATTTATCTAGCGGGCGGAAGGGGGAGACCCGGTACTTC; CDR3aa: CATSDLSSGRKGETRYF
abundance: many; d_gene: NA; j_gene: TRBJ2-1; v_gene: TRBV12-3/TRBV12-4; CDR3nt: TGTGCCAGCAGTTTTTCCGTCAACAATGAGCAGTTCTTC; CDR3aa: CASSFSVNNEQFF
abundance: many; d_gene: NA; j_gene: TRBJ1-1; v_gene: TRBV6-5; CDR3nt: TGTGCCAGCACCCGAACAGGGTGGGGGACTGAAGCTTTCTTT; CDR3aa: CASTRTGWGTEAFF
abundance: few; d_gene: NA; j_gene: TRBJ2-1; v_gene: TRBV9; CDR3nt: TGTGCCAGCAGCGTAGTGGGCTCCTACAATGAGCAGTTCTTC; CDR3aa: CASSVVGSYNEQFF
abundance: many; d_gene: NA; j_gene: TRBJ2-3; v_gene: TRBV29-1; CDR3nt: TGCAGCGTTGACGTTAGCACAGATACGCAGTATTTT; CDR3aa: CSVDVSTDTQYF
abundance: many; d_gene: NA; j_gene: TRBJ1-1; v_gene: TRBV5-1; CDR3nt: TGCGCCAGCAGCCGTGATACCCCACCAGGCCCGAACACTGAAGCTTTCTTT; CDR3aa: CASSRDTPPGPNTEAFF
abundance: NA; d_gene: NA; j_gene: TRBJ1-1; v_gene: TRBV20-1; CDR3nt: TGCAGTGCTCTGGACCGGTCGAACACTGAAGCTTTATTT; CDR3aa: CSALDRSNTEALF
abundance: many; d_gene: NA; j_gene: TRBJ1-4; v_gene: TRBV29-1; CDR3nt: TGCAGCGTTAGACAGTTGGGGGAAAAACTGTTTTTT; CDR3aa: CSVRQLGEKLFF
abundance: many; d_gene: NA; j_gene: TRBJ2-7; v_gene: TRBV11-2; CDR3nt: TGTGCCAGCAGCTTAGACCGCTCGGTCCCCTACGAGCAGTACTTC; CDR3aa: CASSLDRSVPYEQYF
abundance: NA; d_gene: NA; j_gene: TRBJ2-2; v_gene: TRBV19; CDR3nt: TGTGCCAGTAGTATCCCCGGTCCCGGGGAGCTGTTTTTT; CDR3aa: CASSIPGPGELFF
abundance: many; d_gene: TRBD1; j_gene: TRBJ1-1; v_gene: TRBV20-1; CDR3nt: TGCAGTGCTAGAGGAACGGGGACAGGGGGCGATGACACTGAAGCTTTCTTT; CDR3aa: CSARGTGTGGDDTEAFF
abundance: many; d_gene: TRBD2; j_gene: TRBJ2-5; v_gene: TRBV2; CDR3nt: TGTGCCAGCAGTGAAGGACTGGGACTAGCGGGAGAGACCCAGTACTTC; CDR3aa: CASSEGLGLAGETQYF
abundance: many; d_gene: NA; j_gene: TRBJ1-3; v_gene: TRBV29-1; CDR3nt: TGCAGCGTTGTGGGGGGTAACAGGGAGACTGGAAACACCATATATTTT; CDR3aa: CSVVGGNRETGNTIYF
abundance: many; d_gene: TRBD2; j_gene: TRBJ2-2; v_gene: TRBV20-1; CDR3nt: TGCAGTGCTAGAGTAGGTAGCGGGACGAACACCGGGGAGCTGTTTTTT; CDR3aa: CSARVGSGTNTGELFF